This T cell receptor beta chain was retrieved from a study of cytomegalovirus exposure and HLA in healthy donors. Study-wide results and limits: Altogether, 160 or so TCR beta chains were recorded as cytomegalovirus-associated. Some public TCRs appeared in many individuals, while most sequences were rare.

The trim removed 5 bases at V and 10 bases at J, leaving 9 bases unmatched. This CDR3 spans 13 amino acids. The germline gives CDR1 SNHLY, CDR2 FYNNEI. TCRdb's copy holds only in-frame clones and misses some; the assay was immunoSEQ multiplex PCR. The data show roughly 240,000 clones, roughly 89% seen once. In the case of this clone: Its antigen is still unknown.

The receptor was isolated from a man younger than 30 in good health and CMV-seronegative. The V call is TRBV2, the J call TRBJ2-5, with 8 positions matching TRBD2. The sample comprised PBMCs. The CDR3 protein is CASSPRGRGDQYF. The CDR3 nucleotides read TGTGCCAGCAGTCCACGGGGGCGGGGGGACCAGTACTTC.